These 31 T cell receptor beta chains came from one sample sequenced in a study of T cell repertoires in cytomegalovirus infection. MiXCR was run by TCRdb on the reads, yielding one entry per CDR3 protein. The sample shows about 260,000 distinct CDR3 sequences, approximately 14% of them seen only once. The sequenced material came from PBMCs. The source of these receptors is a human donor in good health (CMV status not recorded). Some clones in this sample may be carry-over from other donors' samples.

This clonotype was seen a handful of times. The genes are TRBV4-1 and TRBJ2-5, with unresolved D. The germline V gene has CDR1 MGHRA and CDR2 YSYEKL. This CDR3 comprises 15 residues. Trimming shortened V by 3 bases and J by 5 bases, and 16 bases separated the two germline ends. In nucleotides, the CDR3 is TGCGCCAGCAGCCATTCCGTTCGGCCGCTGGAGACCCAGTACTTC. Amino acid sequence: CASSHSVRPLETQYF.

A note on this clonotype: Given a much more abundant clone one base away, this may be a read error. This chain joins TRBV28 and TRBJ2-7; a weak D match, TRBD2 (6 bases). The CDR3 spans 15 residues. The ends were cut back, 3 bases at V and 3 bases at J, with 15 bases in the middle. CDR1 and CDR2 from the germline V gene are MDHEN and SYDVKM. CDR3 region: CASSLGWREFYEQYF. The CDR3, as DNA: TGTGCCAGCAGTTTGGGCTGGAGGGAGTTCTACGAGCAGTACTTC.

This rearrangement joins TRBV29-1 to TRBJ2-1; 7 bases are a match to TRBD2. With 4 bases clipped from V and 0 bases from J, the junction kept 3 bases outside the gene matches. CDR3 length equals 14 residues. Germline CDR1 reads SQVTM; CDR2 reads ANQGSEA. The CDR3, as DNA: TGCAGCGTTGCCGGGGGGAGCTCCTACAATGAGCAGTTCTTC. The encoded protein is CSVAGGSSYNEQFF.

V is TRBV6-4 and J is TRBJ2-1; maybe TRBD2 (7 bases). This CDR3 spans 14 amino acids. Trimming cost V 3 bases and J 7 bases, with 13 bases left between them. The germline V gene encodes CDR1 MRHNA and CDR2 SNTAGT. The DNA for the CDR3 is TGTGCCAGCAGTGATGAGGGGGGGCGAAATGAGCAGTTCTTC. Its protein is CASSDEGGRNEQFF.

In regard to this clonotype: This may stem from a read error, because a much larger clone lies one nucleotide away. The DNA for the CDR3 is TGTGCCAGCAGTCTTCGGACTAGCGGGGGACACAAGGAGCAGTTCTTC. It codes for CASSLRTSGGHKEQFF. The chain employs TRBV28 and TRBJ2-1; TRBD2 matches at 13 bases. Germline V lookup: CDR1 MDHEN, CDR2 SYDVKM. This CDR3 is 16 amino acids long.

The table lists this clonotype with many counts. This rearrangement joins TRBV7-9 to TRBJ2-5; 13 nucleotides match TRBD2. CDR3 length: 17 residues. Trimming cost V 5 bases and J 4 bases; bases outside gene matches: 10. Germline V gene data show CDR1 as SEHNR and CDR2 as FQNEAQ (reference sequence). For the CDR3, the DNA is TGTGCCAGCAGCACGAAGACTAGCGGGGGGAATACAGAGACCCAGTACTTC. Its protein is CASSTKTSGGNTETQYF. Full variable domain (outside the CDR3, taken from reference TRBV7-9 and TRBJ2-5): DTGVSQNPRHKITKRGQNVTFRCDPISEHNRLYWYRQTLGQGPEFLTYFQNEAQLEKSRLLSDRFSAERPKGSFSTLEIQRTEQGDSAMYLCASSTKTSGGNTETQYFGPGTRLLVL.

This clonotype was counted ten times or more. The chain couples TRBV7-2 to TRBJ1-5; 7 nucleotides line up with TRBD1. The CDR3 has 15 amino acids. The trim removed 5 bases at V and 4 bases at J, leaving 8 bases unmatched. The germline gives CDR1 SGHTA, CDR2 FQGNSA. CDR3 coding DNA: TGTGCCAGCAGCCCGACAGGGCTCTCTAATCAGCCCCAGCATTTT. It translates to CASSPTGLSNQPQHF.

Concerning this clonotype: A read error may be the cause here, since a much bigger clone is one base away. The genes are TRBV7-6 and TRBJ2-2, with 13 bases that match TRBD2. From germline, CDR1 is SGHVS and CDR2 FNYEAQ. The CDR3 consists of 20 residues. CDR3 amino acids: CASSPNPGTSGMTTTGELLF. CDR3 coding DNA: TGTGCCAGCAGCCCGAACCCCGGGACTAGCGGGATGACTACGACCGGGGAGCTGTTGTTT.

A few counts support this clonotype. The CDR3 DNA reads as TGTGCCAGCAGCCCAACAGGGTTTTCACCCCTCCACTTT. It is translated as CASSPTGFSPLHF. J is TRBJ1-6 and V is TRBV27, with D tentatively TRBD1 (6 bases). The V end was cut by 6 bases, the J end by 9 bases, with 12 bases between. Germline CDR1 reads MNHEY; CDR2 reads SMNVEV (reference sequence). The CDR3 totals 13 residues.

This clonotype was observed many times. V usage is TRBV20-1 and J usage is TRBJ1-1, with 7 bases matching TRBD1. The CDR3 extends over 13 amino acids. Germline V CDR1 and CDR2: DFQATT, SNEGSKA (reference sequence). The J segment lost 3 bases and the V segment lost 6 bases, leaving 7 bases of the junction unmatched. CDR3 amino acids: CSAGDRVDTEAFF. The CDR3 DNA reads as TGCAGTGCGGGAGACAGGGTGGACACTGAAGCTTTCTTT.

The gene calls are TRBV20-1 and TRBJ1-1; D is undetermined. Deletions cut 6 bases from V and 6 bases from J, with 17 bases between. CDR3 size: 13 residues. Germline V gene lookup returns CDR1 DFQATT and CDR2 SNEGSKA (reference sequence). The CDR3 DNA sequence: TGCAGTGCAGAGGACCTAAGCCCTTCTGAAGCTTTCTTT. Residues: CSAEDLSPSEAFF.

The chain uses TRBV7-2 and TRBJ1-5, with D possibly TRBD1 on 5 matching bases. The CDR3 covers 15 residues. V shed 2 bases and J shed 4 bases, with 12 bases lying between them. Germline CDR1 reads SGHTA; CDR2 reads FQGNSA. The CDR3 region is CASSLTLGGNQPQHF. The CDR3 DNA reads TGTGCCAGCAGCTTAACTCTGGGGGGTAATCAGCCCCAGCATTTT.

This clonotype was recorded at least ten times. V is TRBV18 and J is TRBJ1-2; a possible D gene is TRBD1 (5 bases). V was pared by 3 bases and J by 7 bases, with 15 bases between. The CDR3 runs to 14 residues. Germline V gives CDR1 KGHSH, CDR2 LQKENI. The CDR3 loop reads CASSPQPGGGGYTF. CDR3 nucleotides: TGTGCCAGCTCACCCCAGCCGGGGGGAGGTGGCTACACCTTC. Full variable domain (remainder filled in from reference TRBV18 and TRBJ1-2): NAGVMQNPRHLVRRRGQEARLRCSPMKGHSHVYWYRQLPEEGLKFMVYLQKENIIDESGMPKERFSAEFPKEGPSILRIQQVVRGDSAAYFCASSPQPGGGGYTFGSGTRLTVV.

The chain joins TRBV3-1 to TRBJ1-1; D might be TRBD1 (6 bases). Germline CDR1 and CDR2: LGHDT and YNNKEL (reference sequence). V lost 2 bases to trimming and J lost 1 base, with 8 bases between them. The CDR3 loop spans 14 amino acids. The CDR3 DNA reads as TGTGCCAGCAGCCAAATACAGGGGAACACTGAAGCTTTCTTT. Its translation is CASSQIQGNTEAFF. The complete variable domain, with remaining parts taken from reference TRBV3-1 and TRBJ1-1, reads DTAVSQTPKYLVTQMGNDKSIKCEQNLGHDTMYWYKQDSKKFLKIMFSYNNKELIINETVPNRFSPKSPDKAHLNLHINSLELGDSAVYFCASSQIQGNTEAFFGQGTRLTVV.

This clonotype was observed a handful of times. The genes are TRBV2 and TRBJ1-1; no firm D call. The CDR3 has 13 amino acids. Trimming shortened V by 1 base and J by 7 bases, and 10 bases separated the two germline ends. Germline CDR1 reads SNHLY; CDR2 reads FYNNEI. CDR3 loop: CASSEVKESEAFF. CDR3 in DNA: TGTGCCAGCAGTGAAGTAAAGGAGAGTGAAGCTTTCTTT.

The chain has TRBV29-1 and TRBJ1-1, with D hard to call. CDR1 SQVTM and CDR2 ANQGSEA come from the germline V gene. The V end was cut by 7 bases, the J end by 4 bases, with 19 bases between. The CDR3 has 14 amino acids. CDR3 in DNA: TGCAGCGGAGAAGCAGGAGGCTGGGGCACTGAAGCTTTCTTT. Its translation: CSGEAGGWGTEAFF.

This sequence joins TRBV11-2 and TRBJ1-1; the match to TRBD1 covers 7 bases. The CDR3 runs to 16 residues. Germline-derived CDR1 and CDR2 are SGHAT and FQNNGV. V trimming: 3 bases; J trimming: 0 bases; junction bases outside the gene matches: 7. CDR3 DNA: TGTGCCAGCAGCTTCGAGGGGGCCGGCATGAACACTGAAGCTTTCTTT. Translating gives CASSFEGAGMNTEAFF.

At least ten counts were recorded for this clonotype. The rearrangement uses TRBV7-6 and TRBJ2-5; 10 nucleotides align to TRBD1. Germline V gene lookup returns CDR1 SGHVS and CDR2 FNYEAQ. The CDR3 has 16 amino acids. With 2 bases clipped from V and 2 bases from J, the junction kept 5 bases outside the gene matches. The CDR3: CASSLSGQGGQETQYF. CDR3 sequence (DNA): TGTGCCAGCAGCTTATCAGGACAGGGGGGACAAGAGACCCAGTACTTC.

This clonotype was seen a few times. The chain employs TRBV27 and TRBJ2-2, with 9 bases fitting TRBD1. CDR3 length equals 17 residues. V trimming: 1 base; J trimming: 2 bases; junction bases outside the gene matches: 5. CDR1 is MNHEY, CDR2 SMNVEV, per germline (reference sequence). Here the CDR3 reads CASSLFATGGNTGELFF. The CDR3 coding sequence is TGTGCCAGCAGTTTATTTGCGACAGGGGGAAACACCGGGGAGCTGTTTTTT.

This clonotype showed up just a few times. The chain is built from TRBV27 and TRBJ1-3, with a possible D match to TRBD1 (6 bases). Germline loops: CDR1 MNHEY, CDR2 SMNVEV (reference sequence). With 4 bases removed from V and 4 bases from J, the gap between germline ends came to 17 bases. This CDR3 is built from 16 residues. The DNA of the CDR3 is TGTGCCAGCAGTTCCCGTTCCGCAGGGGCAGGAAACACCATATATTTT. Translated: CASSSRSAGAGNTIYF.

The J gene is TRBJ1-5, the V gene TRBV20-1; D remains ambiguous. V shed 0 bases and J shed 3 bases, with 9 bases lying between them. CDR3 length: 14 residues. The germline CDR1 and CDR2 sequences are DFQATT and SNEGSKA (reference sequence). Here the CDR3 DNA reads TGCAGTGCTAGAGATCGTCAGCTCAATCAGCCCCAGCATTTT. Translation: CSARDRQLNQPQHF.

The table lists this clonotype with a few counts. The chain uses TRBV20-1 and TRBJ2-4, with 15 bases that match TRBD2. J lost 11 bases, V lost 0 bases, and 5 bases had no gene match. Germline values: CDR1 DFQATT, CDR2 SNEGSKA (reference sequence). This CDR3 has 15 residues. The CDR3 protein is CSAREGTSGGTFQYF. The DNA of the CDR3 is TGCAGTGCTAGAGAGGGGACTAGCGGGGGGACCTTTCAGTACTTC.

This clonotype was observed many times. The V and J genes are TRBV5-1 and TRBJ2-1; 7 bases are shared with TRBD2. Per the germline V gene, CDR1 is SGHRS and CDR2 is YFSETQ. V lost 0 bases, J lost 3 bases, and 3 bases stayed unmatched. This CDR3 has 15 residues. CDR3 sequence reads: CASSLGSGVYNEQFF. In DNA, the CDR3 is TGCGCCAGCAGCTTGGGAAGCGGGGTCTACAATGAGCAGTTCTTC.

This clonotype has at least ten counts. The gene calls are TRBV7-2 and TRBJ1-1; D is possibly TRBD1 (6 bases). The germline V and J ends were trimmed by 4 bases and 2 bases, with 11 bases remaining between them. Germline V gives CDR1 SGHTA, CDR2 FQGNSA. The CDR3 contains 14 residues. CDR3 nucleotide sequence: TGTGCCAGCAGCTCGGGGACATTCAACACTGAAGCTTTCTTT. Protein product: CASSSGTFNTEAFF. The whole variable domain, filled in from reference TRBV7-2 and TRBJ1-1, reads GAGVSQSPSNKVTEKGKDVELRCDPISGHTALYWYRQSLGQGLEFLIYFQGNSAPDKSGLPSDRFSAERTGGSVSTLTIQRTQQEDSAVYLCASSSGTFNTEAFFGQGTRLTVV.

In its sample, this clonotype was seen a few times. The rearrangement links TRBV6-4 to TRBJ2-3; the match to TRBD1 covers 10 bases. J was trimmed by 1 base and V by 3 bases; bases with no gene match: 7. The CDR3 has 17 residues. CDR1 is MRHNA, CDR2 SNTAGT, per germline. CDR3: CASSETPGTGGTDTQYF. CDR3 in DNA: TGTGCCAGCAGTGAGACCCCCGGGACAGGGGGCACAGATACGCAGTATTTT.

This clonotype came up a few times. V is TRBV7-2 and J is TRBJ2-5, with TRBD1 identical over 8 bases. V was pared by 0 bases and J by 1 base, with 10 bases of the junction left unmatched. The CDR3 consists of 18 residues. Germline CDR1 is SGHTA and CDR2 is FQGNSA. CDR3 sequence (DNA): TGTGCCAGCAGCTTAGCAGGGACAGGCTTTACCATCCAAGAGACCCAGTACTTC. Translating gives CASSLAGTGFTIQETQYF.

The chain recombines TRBV9 with TRBJ1-1, with D perhaps TRBD1 (5 bases). V lost 0 bases, J lost 3 bases, and 9 bases lay in between. CDR3 length: 14 residues. Germline values: CDR1 SGDLS, CDR2 YYNGEE. The CDR3 coding sequence is TGTGCCAGCAGCGTAGAGGGGACGGACACTGAAGCTTTCTTT. The encoded protein is CASSVEGTDTEAFF.

V gene TRBV20-1 combines with J gene TRBJ2-7; D possibly corresponds to TRBD2 (5 bases). CDR1 and CDR2 (germline): DFQATT, SNEGSKA (reference sequence). V lost 4 bases and J lost 3, with 19 bases in between. The CDR3 contains 15 residues. CDR3 sequence: CSAIFPAVSHYEQYF. The CDR3 nucleotides read TGCAGTGCTATCTTCCCAGCGGTGAGCCACTACGAGCAGTACTTC.

The sample holds many counts of this clonotype. The chain combines TRBV7-2 with TRBJ1-2, with D hard to call. CDR1 is SGHTA and CDR2 is FQGNSA in the germline V gene. V was shortened by 2 bases and J by 7 bases, with 17 bases between the two germline ends. The CDR3 sequence is 15 residues long. CDR3 amino acids: CASSLNWARVGGYTF. The CDR3, as DNA: TGTGCCAGCAGCTTAAACTGGGCCCGGGTCGGTGGCTACACCTTC.

The rearrangement uses TRBV28 and TRBJ1-1; possibly TRBD1 for D (6 bases). Germline V gene sequence: CDR1 MDHEN, CDR2 SYDVKM. The CDR3 is 15 residues long. Trimming removed 0 bases from V and 6 bases from J, with 14 bases in between. This chain's CDR3 is CASSLWKQGSPEAFF. CDR3 sequence (DNA): TGTGCCAGCAGTTTATGGAAGCAGGGGAGCCCTGAAGCTTTCTTT.

This clonotype was counted ten times or more. The J gene is TRBJ2-1, the V gene TRBV6-5; TRBD1 agrees at 12 bases. J lost 10 bases, V lost 0 bases, and 4 bases had no gene match. The germline V gene encodes CDR1 MNHEY and CDR2 SVGAGI. This CDR3 is built from 15 residues. CDR3 protein: CASSYSGTGGAEQFF. The CDR3 DNA follows: TGTGCCAGCAGTTACTCCGGGACAGGGGGCGCAGAGCAGTTCTTC.